This TCR beta chain came from a study of blood T cell repertoires in COVID-19. Study in general: Donors in the United States, Italy and Spain gave samples during acute or convalescent COVID-19. PBMCs, B-cell-depleted T cells, or T cells were the source of the cDNA or gDNA that made up the material.

In the original analysis: Estimation of nucleated cell counts was performed using reference gene primer amplification. Clones were read by immunoSEQ multiplex PCR, and TCRdb kept only the in-frame ones, dropping some. From that table come the V and J calls and clone size; the DNA was used to work out D and trimming. The table has about 150,000 clones, roughly four fifths seen once. The CDR3 runs 13 residues. In germline, CDR1 is MNHEY, CDR2 SMNVEV (reference sequence). V was pared by 3 bases and J by 8 bases, with 12 bases between. The chain combines TRBV27 with TRBJ2-3; D is unclear. The sample taken for sequencing was peripheral blood. This clonotype was obtained from a woman aged 55-70 years with acute or convalescent COVID-19. The CDR3 DNA is TGTGCCAGCAGTTTGAATAAAAGGAGTACGCAGTATTTT. Its translation is CASSLNKRSTQYF.